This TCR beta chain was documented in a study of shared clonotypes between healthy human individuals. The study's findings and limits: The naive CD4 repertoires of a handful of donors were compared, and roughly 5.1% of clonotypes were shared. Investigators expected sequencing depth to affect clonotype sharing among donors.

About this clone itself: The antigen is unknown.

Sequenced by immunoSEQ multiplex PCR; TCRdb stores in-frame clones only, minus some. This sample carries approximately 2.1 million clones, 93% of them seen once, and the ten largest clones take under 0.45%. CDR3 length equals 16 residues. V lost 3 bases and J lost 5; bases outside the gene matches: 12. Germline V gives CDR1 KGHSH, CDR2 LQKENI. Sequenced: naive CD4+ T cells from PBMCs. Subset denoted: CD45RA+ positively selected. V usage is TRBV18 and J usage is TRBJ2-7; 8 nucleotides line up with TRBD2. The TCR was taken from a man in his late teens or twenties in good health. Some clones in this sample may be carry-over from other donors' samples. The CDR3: CASSPAPGTRTDEQYF. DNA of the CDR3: TGTGCCAGCTCACCTGCTCCCGGGACTAGGACCGACGAGCAGTACTTC.